The 29 T cell receptor beta chains below were found in one sample sequenced in a study of T cell repertoires in cytomegalovirus infection. One entry per CDR3 protein, called by TCRdb with MiXCR from the reads. The sample holds approximately 910,000 distinct CDR3 sequences, around 32% seen once. These receptors have no identified antigens. Sample: cultured CD8+ T cells from PBMCs, taken from culture after CMV antigen stimulation. The receptors here all came from a human donor in good health (CMV status not recorded). Some clones in this sample may be carry-over from other donors' samples.

This clonotype was counted between two and nine times. This rearrangement joins TRBV4-2 to TRBJ1-1, with a possible D match to TRBD1 (5 bases). Between the trimmed V and J ends, which lost 2 bases and 6 bases, there was a span of 16 bases. This CDR3 spans 15 amino acids. CDR1 is LGHNA and CDR2 is YNFKEQ in the germline V gene. The CDR3 DNA is TGTGCCAGCAGCCAACTGTCCGGGGGTAGGGCTGAAGCTTTCTTT. Its translation is CASSQLSGGRAEAFF.

The V gene is TRBV29-1, the J gene TRBJ1-2; a possible D gene is TRBD1 (5 bases). V was cut by 6 bases and J by 4 bases, with 15 bases left in between. CDR1 and CDR2 from the germline V gene are SQVTM and ANQGSEA. This CDR3 region has 13 residues. Written as DNA, the CDR3 is TGCAGCGTCTCAAGGGGCGGTGCCTATGGCTACACCTTC. Translated: CSVSRGGAYGYTF.

The J gene is TRBJ2-3, the V gene TRBV6-5; either TRBD1 or TRBD2 may fit D (5 bases each). Germline CDR1 MNHEY, CDR2 SVGAGI. The V and J ends lost 2 bases and 3 bases respectively, with 9 bases between them. CDR3 size: 14 residues. The CDR3: CASSYGGTTDTQYF. CDR3 sequence (DNA): TGTGCCAGCAGTTACGGGGGTACGACAGATACGCAGTATTTT.

This clonotype was detected a few times. The chain recombines TRBV6-2 or TRBV6-3 with TRBJ2-3, with 7 nucleotides matching TRBD2. Germline V gene lookup returns CDR1 MNHEY and CDR2 SVGEGT. The CDR3 extends over 14 amino acids. V lost 0 bases to trimming and J lost 6 bases; unmatched junction nucleotides: 3. The CDR3 sequence is CASSYSTSPDTQYF. The CDR3 DNA is TGTGCCAGCAGTTACTCGACTAGCCCCGATACGCAGTATTTT.

The chain recombines TRBV5-5 with TRBJ1-1; D ambiguous. Trimming left V 4 bases short and J 6 bases short, with 13 bases between. CDR3 size: 13 residues. Germline V gene lookup returns CDR1 SGHKS and CDR2 YYEKEE (reference sequence). CDR3 nucleotides: TGTGCCAGCAGCCCCGGACTGTTGGCTGAAGCTTTCTTT. Amino acid sequence: CASSPGLLAEAFF. The full variable domain, completed using reference TRBV5-5 and TRBJ1-1, is DAGVTQSPTHLIKTRGQQVTLRCSPISGHKSVSWYQQVLGQGPQFIFQYYEKEERGRGNFPDRFSARQFPNYSSELNVNALLLGDSALYLCASSPGLLAEAFFGQGTRLTVV.

The chain uses TRBV6-5 and TRBJ2-5; D is undetermined. Trimming removed 2 bases at V and 2 bases at J, with 6 bases between. The CDR3 covers 13 residues. Looked up from germline, CDR1 is MNHEY and CDR2 is SVGAGI. The CDR3, as DNA: TGTGCCAGCAGTTACGAGGAGCAAGAGACCCAGTACTTC. It encodes CASSYEEQETQYF.

A remark on this clonotype: This could be a read error, since a much larger clone is one nucleotide away. V usage is TRBV7-2 and J usage is TRBJ2-4, with TRBD2 matching over 10 bases. The J segment lost 8 bases and the V segment lost 2 bases, leaving 6 bases of the junction unmatched. This CDR3 has 15 residues. The germline V gene has CDR1 SGHTA and CDR2 FQGNSA. CDR3 loop: CASSLISGGSDIQYF. The CDR3 DNA sequence: TGTGCCAGCAGCTTAATTAGCGGGGGGTCGGACATTCAGTACTTC.

DNA for the CDR3: TGTGCCAGCAGTTGGGGAGGGGGGCTGGAGCAGTACTTC. Translation gives CASSWGGGLEQYF. The V gene is TRBV12-3 or TRBV12-4, the J gene TRBJ2-7, with D tentatively TRBD2 (7 bases). The CDR3 consists of 13 residues. V was shortened by 4 bases and J by 7 bases, with 14 bases between the two germline ends.

This clonotype was picked up many times. The J gene is TRBJ1-1, the V gene TRBV12-3 or TRBV12-4, with D perhaps TRBD1 (6 bases). Trimming took 4 bases from V and 0 from J, leaving 15 bases between them. The CDR3 is 16 residues long. CDR3 region: CASSWGRTAMNTEAFF. In nucleotides, the CDR3 is TGTGCCAGCAGTTGGGGGAGGACAGCCATGAACACTGAAGCTTTCTTT.

Ten or more counts support this clonotype. The chain joins TRBV4-1 to TRBJ2-5; D tentatively fits TRBD1 or TRBD2 (5 bases each). The germline V gene has CDR1 MGHRA and CDR2 YSYEKL. The ends were cut back, 4 bases at V and 3 bases at J, with 15 bases in the middle. CDR3 length: 15 residues. The CDR3 region has the DNA TGCGCCAGCAGCCGGGGGATTGACCGGGAAGAGACCCAGTACTTC. The encoded protein is CASSRGIDREETQYF.

The gene calls are TRBV7-3 and TRBJ2-2; D is perhaps TRBD1 or TRBD2 (5 bases each). Germline CDR1 reads SGHTA; CDR2 reads FQGTGA. The CDR3 runs 16 residues. The V and J ends lost 3 bases and 2 bases respectively, with 13 bases between them. CDR3 sequence: CASSFPGPANTGELFF. DNA of the CDR3: TGTGCCAGCAGCTTCCCGGGACCTGCCAACACCGGGGAGCTGTTTTTT.

This clonotype was counted only a few times. V and J are TRBV7-2 and TRBJ2-7; no definite D call. Germline CDR1 SGHTA, CDR2 FQGNSA. V lost 5 bases to trimming and J lost 0 bases, with 14 bases between them. The CDR3 sequence is 15 residues long. Here the CDR3 DNA reads TGTGCCAGCAGCCCCGACGGCGGCGGCTCCTACGAGCAGTACGTC. Translated, it gives CASSPDGGGSYEQYV.

This clonotype showed up many times. V is TRBV6-5 and J is TRBJ1-1, with D maybe TRBD1 (5 bases). Trimming cost V 0 bases and J 0 bases, with 8 bases left between them. Per the germline V gene, CDR1 is MNHEY and CDR2 is SVGAGI. This CDR3 has 15 amino acids. CDR3 coding DNA: TGTGCCAGCAGTTACTCGGGGCTCCTGAACACTGAAGCTTTCTTT. This gives the protein CASSYSGLLNTEAFF.

Here the CDR3 reads CASSRGFGTPGISYEQYV. The CDR3, as DNA: TGTGCCAGCAGCAGAGGTTTCGGGACCCCCGGCATCTCCTACGAGCAGTACGTC. V and J are TRBV2 and TRBJ2-7; either TRBD1 or TRBD2 may fit D (5 bases each). The V gene lost 6 bases and the J gene lost 0 bases, with 24 bases spanning the gap. The germline V gene encodes CDR1 SNHLY and CDR2 FYNNEI. CDR3 length: 18 amino acids.

The gene calls are TRBV7-4 and TRBJ1-2; D unresolved. The CDR3 runs to 16 residues. V lost 1 base and J 5 bases, leaving 17 bases between the germline ends. Germline V CDR1 and CDR2: SGHVT, SQSDAQ. CDR3 in amino acids: CASSLEPPWQSYGYTF. The CDR3 nucleotides read TGTGCCAGCAGCTTAGAGCCCCCGTGGCAATCTTATGGCTACACCTTC.

This clonotype was detected only a few times. The CDR3 DNA sequence: TGCGCCAGCAGCCAGGACGCGGGAGCCTACGAGCAGTACTTC. It encodes CASSQDAGAYEQYF. The rearrangement links TRBV4-1 to TRBJ2-7; 7 bases align to TRBD2. CDR3 length: 14 residues. Looked up from germline, CDR1 is MGHRA and CDR2 is YSYEKL. J lost 2 bases, V lost 3 bases, and 4 bases had no gene match.

This clonotype was recorded only once. This chain joins TRBV13 and TRBJ2-7, with D possibly matching TRBD2 (5 bases). This CDR3 comprises 16 residues. Trimming took off 0 bases at V and 4 bases at J, with 16 bases between the two ends. Germline V lookup: CDR1 PRHDT, CDR2 FYEKMQ (reference sequence). The CDR3 is CASSLGMPGIAYEQYF. CDR3 in DNA: TGTGCCAGCAGCTTAGGCATGCCGGGGATCGCTTACGAGCAGTACTTC.

This clonotype was detected only a few times. The J gene is TRBJ2-1, the V gene TRBV7-9; a possible D gene is TRBD2 (6 bases). Deletions cut 5 bases from V and 6 bases from J, with 20 bases between. CDR1 and CDR2 from the germline V gene are SEHNR and FQNEAQ (reference sequence). CDR3 length: 16 residues. CDR3 nucleotides: TGTGCCAGCAGCAAGATTTCTGCAGGGAGGCTCAATGAGCAGTTCTTC. This codes for CASSKISAGRLNEQFF.

The V call is TRBV28, the J call TRBJ1-1, with TRBD1 as a possible D gene (5 bases). Trimming cost V 5 bases and J 6 bases, with 13 bases left between them. The length of the CDR3 is 13 residues. From germline, CDR1 is MDHEN and CDR2 SYDVKM. CDR3 bases: TGTGCCAGCAGTCCCTTGGGACTCTCTGAAGCTTTCTTT. It yields the protein CASSPLGLSEAFF.

Concerning this clonotype: The junction and the germline gene differ at one end; a read error may be behind it. CDR3 nucleotide sequence: TGTGCCAACAGTGAGTGGAGCTCCTACAATGAGCAGTTCTTC. Amino acids: CANSEWSSYNEQFF. The V call is TRBV6-1, the J call TRBJ2-1; D is ambiguous. The CDR3 runs to 14 residues. Per the germline V gene, CDR1 is MNHNS and CDR2 is SASEGT.

The chain couples TRBV7-8 to TRBJ1-1; D might be TRBD1 (5 bases). V was clipped by 6 bases and J by 4 bases, with 15 bases between them. CDR1 is SGHVS and CDR2 is FQNEAQ in the germline V gene. The CDR3 loop spans 14 amino acids. CDR3 coding DNA: TGTGCCAGCAGACCCTCAGGGCCGGGCACTGAAGCTTTCTTT. Translation: CASRPSGPGTEAFF.

This clonotype was detected a few times. The CDR3 protein is CASFRGEAFF. For the CDR3, the DNA is TGTGCCAGTTTCAGGGGTGAAGCTTTCTTT. This rearrangement joins TRBV12-3 or TRBV12-4 to TRBJ1-1, with D perhaps TRBD1 (6 bases). The V gene lost 9 bases and the J gene lost 7 bases, with 9 bases spanning the gap. CDR3 length equals 10 residues.

This clonotype was seen a handful of times. This chain links TRBV7-8 with TRBJ1-1; D uncertain. V lost 2 bases and J 7 bases, leaving 8 bases between the germline ends. CDR3 length: 12 amino acids. The germline gives CDR1 SGHVS, CDR2 FQNEAQ. CDR3 region: CASSLRQVEAFF. Here the CDR3 DNA reads TGTGCCAGCAGCTTAAGGCAGGTTGAAGCTTTCTTT.

This clonotype was seen a handful of times. The gene calls are TRBV28 and TRBJ2-1; TRBD2 might be the D (7 bases). The CDR3 covers 14 residues. Germline loops: CDR1 MDHEN, CDR2 SYDVKM. The V end lost 6 bases, the J end lost 9 bases, and 18 bases lay between the germline ends. CDR3 DNA sequence: TGTGCCAGCAGATCCCGAGGGGGGGTGGGTGAGCAGTTCTTC. Its translation is CASRSRGGVGEQFF. Together with reference TRBV28 and TRBJ2-1, the CDR3 gives the full variable domain: DVKVTQSSRYLVKRTGEKVFLECVQDMDHENMFWYRQDPGLGLRLIYFSYDVKMKEKGDIPEGYSVSREKKERFSLILESASTNQTSMYLCASRSRGGVGEQFFGPGTRLTVL.

The chain is built from TRBV20-1 and TRBJ2-1, with D perhaps matching TRBD1 (5 bases). V gave up 6 bases and J gave up 0 bases, with 18 bases separating them. CDR3 length equals 16 residues. The V gene's germline CDR1 is DFQATT and CDR2 SNEGSKA (reference sequence). The CDR3 protein is CSAPGNRDISYNEQFF. For the CDR3, the DNA is TGCAGTGCCCCAGGGAACAGAGATATCTCCTACAATGAGCAGTTCTTC.

The chain carries TRBV15 and TRBJ2-3; 11 nucleotides match TRBD2. This CDR3 comprises 16 residues. V gave up 1 base and J gave up 7 bases; unmatched junction bases: 7. From germline, CDR1 is LNHNV and CDR2 YYDKDF (reference sequence). CDR3 residues: CATSRGSGGATNTQYF. The DNA of the CDR3 is TGTGCCACCAGCAGAGGTAGCGGGGGGGCTACGAATACGCAGTATTTT. Combining the CDR3 with reference TRBV15 and TRBJ2-3 gives the whole variable domain DAMVIQNPRYQVTQFGKPVTLSCSQTLNHNVMYWYQQKSSQAPKLLFHYYDKDFNNEADTPDNFQSRRPNTSFCFLDIRSPGLGDTAMYLCATSRGSGGATNTQYFGPGTRLTVL.

In its sample, this clonotype was seen a few times. V gene TRBV6-2 or TRBV6-3 combines with J gene TRBJ2-1, with TRBD2 matching 10 bases. Germline CDR1 reads MNHEY; CDR2 reads SVGEGT. V dropped 2 bases and J dropped 2; count of bases not matched to a gene: 12. The length of the CDR3 is 19 residues. The CDR3 sequence is CASSYGPSGGPLPYNEQFF. CDR3 sequence (DNA): TGTGCCAGCAGTTACGGTCCTAGCGGGGGCCCTTTACCCTACAATGAGCAGTTCTTC.

This clonotype has only a few counts. This rearrangement joins TRBV12-3 or TRBV12-4 to TRBJ1-2; D is possibly TRBD1 (6 bases). Trimming stripped 6 bases from V and 0 bases from J, with 20 bases between. The CDR3 covers 17 residues. The CDR3 coding sequence is TGTGCCAGCAGCAGTCGCGGGGGCCCTCCTGCTAACTATGGCTACACCTTC. Its translation is CASSSRGGPPANYGYTF.

This clonotype occurred a few times. The chain has TRBV11-3 and TRBJ2-5; D is perhaps TRBD1 (6 bases). The germline CDR1 and CDR2 sequences are SGHNT and YENEEA. The V end was cut by 4 bases, the J end by 5 bases, with 17 bases between. The CDR3 loop spans 15 amino acids. The CDR3 sequence: CASSSRDNEPETQYF. CDR3 DNA: TGTGCCAGCAGCTCCCGGGACAATGAACCGGAGACCCAGTACTTC.